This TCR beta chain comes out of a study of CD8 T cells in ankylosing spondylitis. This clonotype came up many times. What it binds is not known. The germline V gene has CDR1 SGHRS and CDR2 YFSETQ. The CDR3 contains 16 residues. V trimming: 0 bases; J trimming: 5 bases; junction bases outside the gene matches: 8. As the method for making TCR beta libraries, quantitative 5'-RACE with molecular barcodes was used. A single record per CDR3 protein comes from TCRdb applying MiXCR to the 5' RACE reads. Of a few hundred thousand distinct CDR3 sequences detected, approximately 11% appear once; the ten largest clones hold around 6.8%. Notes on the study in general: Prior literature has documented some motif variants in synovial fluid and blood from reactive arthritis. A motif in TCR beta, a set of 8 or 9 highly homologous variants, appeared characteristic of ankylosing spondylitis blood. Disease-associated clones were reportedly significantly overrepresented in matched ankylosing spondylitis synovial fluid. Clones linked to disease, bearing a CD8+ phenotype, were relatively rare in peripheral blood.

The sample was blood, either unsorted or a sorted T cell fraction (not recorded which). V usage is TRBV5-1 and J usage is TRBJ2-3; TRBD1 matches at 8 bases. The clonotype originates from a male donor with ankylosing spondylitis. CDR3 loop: CASSLVRQGAGDTQYF. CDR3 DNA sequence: TGCGCCAGCAGCTTGGTACGCCAGGGGGCGGGAGATACGCAGTATTTT.